The sequence of this TCR beta chain was determined in a study of blood T cells in healthy people across ages. Study observations and caveats: Unsorted PBMCs blocked a conclusive comparison of naive and antigen-experienced cells. Higher diversity, along with more naive CD4+ cells, distinguished long-lived donors from aged donors.

A second roughly 7 to 11 cycle PCR used barcoded and J-beta primers. TCRdb re-derived calls from the 5' RACE reads in MiXCR, one entry per CDR3 protein. The sample has some 700,000 distinct CDR3 sequences; roughly 44% are singletons. V lost 5 bases and J 4 bases, leaving 14 bases between the germline ends. Germline loops: CDR1 DFQATT, CDR2 SNEGSKA (reference sequence). CDR3 length equals 13 residues. In this sample, this clonotype turned up a few times. Its antigen is still unknown. The TCR sequence derives from a woman aged 55-70 years in good health. The chain is built from TRBV20-1 and TRBJ2-5; a possible D gene is TRBD2 (6 bases). The source material was blood. CDR3 nucleotides: TGCAGTGCTTCCACGGGAGTCCGAGAGACCCAGTACTTC. Translation: CSASTGVRETQYF.